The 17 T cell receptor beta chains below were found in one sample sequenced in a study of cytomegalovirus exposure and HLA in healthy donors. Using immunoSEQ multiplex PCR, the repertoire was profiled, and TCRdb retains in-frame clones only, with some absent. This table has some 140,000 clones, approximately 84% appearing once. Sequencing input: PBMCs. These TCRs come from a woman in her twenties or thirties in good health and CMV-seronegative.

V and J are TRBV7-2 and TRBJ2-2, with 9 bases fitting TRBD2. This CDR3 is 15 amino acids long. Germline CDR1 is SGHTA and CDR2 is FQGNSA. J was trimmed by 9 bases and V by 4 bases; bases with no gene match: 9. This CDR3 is CASSSSGGIIRELFF. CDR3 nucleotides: TGTGCCAGCAGCTCGAGCGGGGGGATAATCAGGGAGCTGTTTTTT. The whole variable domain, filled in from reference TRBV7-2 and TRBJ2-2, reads GAGVSQSPSNKVTEKGKDVELRCDPISGHTALYWYRQSLGQGLEFLIYFQGNSAPDKSGLPSDRFSAERTGGSVSTLTIQRTQQEDSAVYLCASSSSGGIIRELFFGEGSRLTVL.

CDR3 amino acids: CASSAPGQGADTQYF. The CDR3 bases are TGTGCCAGCTCCGCCCCGGGACAGGGGGCAGATACGCAGTATTTT. This chain connects TRBV6-6 to TRBJ2-3; 11 positions agree with TRBD1. V gave up 8 bases and J gave up 4 bases; unmatched junction bases: 8. CDR3 size: 15 residues. Germline CDR1 MNHNY, CDR2 SVGAGI (reference sequence).

Written as DNA, the CDR3 is TGTGCCAGCAGCTTAGGGCAGGGTTATCAGCCCCAGCATTTT. It codes for CASSLGQGYQPQHF. The chain joins TRBV7-2 to TRBJ1-5, with D possibly TRBD1 on 5 matching bases. The V end lost 1 base, the J end lost 5 bases, and 9 bases lay between the germline ends. From germline, CDR1 is SGHTA and CDR2 FQGNSA. This CDR3 is built from 14 residues.

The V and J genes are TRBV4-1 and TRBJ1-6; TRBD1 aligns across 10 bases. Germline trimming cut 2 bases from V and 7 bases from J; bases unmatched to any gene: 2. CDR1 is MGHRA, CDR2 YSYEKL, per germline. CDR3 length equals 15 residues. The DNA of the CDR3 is TGCGCCAGCAGCCAACCGGGACAGGGGAATTCACCCCTCCACTTT. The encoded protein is CASSQPGQGNSPLHF.

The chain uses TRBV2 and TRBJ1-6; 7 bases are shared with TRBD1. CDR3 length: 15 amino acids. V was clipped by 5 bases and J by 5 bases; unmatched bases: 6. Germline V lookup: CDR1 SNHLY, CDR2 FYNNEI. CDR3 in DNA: TGTGCCAGCAGTATTAGGGGGCCTAATAATTCACCCCTCCACTTT. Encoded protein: CASSIRGPNNSPLHF. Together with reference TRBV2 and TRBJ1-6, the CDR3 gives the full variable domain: EPEVTQTPSHQVTQMGQEVILRCVPISNHLYFYWYRQILGQKVEFLVSFYNNEISEKSEIFDDQFSVERPDGSNFTLKIRSTKLEDSAMYFCASSIRGPNNSPLHFGNGTRLTVT.

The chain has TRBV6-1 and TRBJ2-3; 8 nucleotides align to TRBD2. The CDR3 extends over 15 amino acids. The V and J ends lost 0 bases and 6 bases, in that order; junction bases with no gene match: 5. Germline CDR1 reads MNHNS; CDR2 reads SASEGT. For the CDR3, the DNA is TGTGCCAGCAGTGAAGCGCTCGGGGGGGCGGATACGCAGTATTTT. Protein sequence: CASSEALGGADTQYF.

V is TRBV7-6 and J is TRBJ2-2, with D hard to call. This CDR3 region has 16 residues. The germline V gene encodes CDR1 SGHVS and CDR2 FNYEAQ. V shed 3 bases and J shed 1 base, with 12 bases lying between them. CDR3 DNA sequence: TGTGCCAGCAGCTTTAAACGCGAAATGAACACCGGGGAGCTGTTTTTT. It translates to CASSFKREMNTGELFF.

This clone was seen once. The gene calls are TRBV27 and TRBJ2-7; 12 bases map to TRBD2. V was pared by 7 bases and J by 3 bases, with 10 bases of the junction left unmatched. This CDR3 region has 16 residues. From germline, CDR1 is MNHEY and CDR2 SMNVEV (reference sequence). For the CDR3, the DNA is TGTGCCAGCACCCCTAGCGGGGGGGTAAGAGTCTACGAGCAGTACTTC. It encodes CASTPSGGVRVYEQYF.

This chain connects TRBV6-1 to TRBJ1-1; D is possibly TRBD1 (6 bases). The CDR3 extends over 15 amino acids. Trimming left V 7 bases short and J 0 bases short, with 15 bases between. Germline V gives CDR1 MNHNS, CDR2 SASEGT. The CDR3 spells CASNRDTNMNTEAFF. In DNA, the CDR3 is TGTGCCAGCAACCGGGACACAAACATGAACACTGAAGCTTTCTTT.

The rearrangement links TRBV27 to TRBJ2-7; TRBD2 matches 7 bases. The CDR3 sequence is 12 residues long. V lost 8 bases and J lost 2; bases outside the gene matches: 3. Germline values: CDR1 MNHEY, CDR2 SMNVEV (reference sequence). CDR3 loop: CASRGGPYEQYF. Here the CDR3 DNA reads TGTGCCAGCCGCGGGGGACCCTACGAGCAGTACTTC.

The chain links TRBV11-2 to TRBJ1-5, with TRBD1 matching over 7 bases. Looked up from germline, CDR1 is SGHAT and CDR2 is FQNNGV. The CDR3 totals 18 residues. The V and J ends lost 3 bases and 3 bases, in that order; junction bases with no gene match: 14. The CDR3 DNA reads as TGTGCCAGCAGCTTTGGGCAGGGGGAGAGTAGGGTCAATCAGCCCCAGCATTTT. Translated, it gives CASSFGQGESRVNQPQHF.

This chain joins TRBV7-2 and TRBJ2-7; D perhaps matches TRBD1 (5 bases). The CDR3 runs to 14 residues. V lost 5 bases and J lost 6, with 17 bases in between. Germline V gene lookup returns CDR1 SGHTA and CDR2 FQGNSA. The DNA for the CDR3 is TGTGCCAGCAGCCTACAGGTACCCCAAATCGAGCAGTACTTC. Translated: CASSLQVPQIEQYF.

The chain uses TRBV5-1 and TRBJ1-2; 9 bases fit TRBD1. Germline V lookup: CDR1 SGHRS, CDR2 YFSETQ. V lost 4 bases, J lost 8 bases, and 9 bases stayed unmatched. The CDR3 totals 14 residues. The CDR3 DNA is TGCGCCAGCAGCCAGCTCGGGACAGGGACCGGCTACACCTTC. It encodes CASSQLGTGTGYTF.

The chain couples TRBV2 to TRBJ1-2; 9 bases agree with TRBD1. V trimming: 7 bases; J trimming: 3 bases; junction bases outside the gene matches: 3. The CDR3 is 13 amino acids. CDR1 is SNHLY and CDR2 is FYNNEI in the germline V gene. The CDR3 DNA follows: TGTGCCAGCACTACAGGGGGCCACTATGGCTACACCTTC. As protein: CASTTGGHYGYTF. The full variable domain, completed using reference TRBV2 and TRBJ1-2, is EPEVTQTPSHQVTQMGQEVILRCVPISNHLYFYWYRQILGQKVEFLVSFYNNEISEKSEIFDDQFSVERPDGSNFTLKIRSTKLEDSAMYFCASTTGGHYGYTFGSGTRLTVV.

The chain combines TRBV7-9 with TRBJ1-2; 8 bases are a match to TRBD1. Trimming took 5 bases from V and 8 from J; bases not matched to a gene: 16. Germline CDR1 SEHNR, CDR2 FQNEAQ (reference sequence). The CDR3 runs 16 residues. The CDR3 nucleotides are TGTGCCAGCAGCGGCCGCCCCAGGGGGCACTTGGGAGGCTACACCTTC. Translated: CASSGRPRGHLGGYTF.

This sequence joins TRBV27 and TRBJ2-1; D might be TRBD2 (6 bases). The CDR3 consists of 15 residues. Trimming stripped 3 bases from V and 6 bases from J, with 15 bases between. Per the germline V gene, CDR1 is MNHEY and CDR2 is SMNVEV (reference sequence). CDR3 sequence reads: CASSLEGRLSNEQFF. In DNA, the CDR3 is TGTGCCAGCAGTTTGGAGGGCAGACTAAGCAATGAGCAGTTCTTC.

This chain's CDR3 is CASSQESRRDYTF. The CDR3 nucleotides are TGCGCCAGCAGCCAAGAATCACGCAGGGACTACACCTTC. The chain carries TRBV4-1 and TRBJ1-2; possible D gene TRBD1, 5 bases. The length of the CDR3 is 13 residues. Looked up from germline, CDR1 is MGHRA and CDR2 is YSYEKL. The germline V and J ends were trimmed by 0 bases and 10 bases, with 12 bases remaining between them.